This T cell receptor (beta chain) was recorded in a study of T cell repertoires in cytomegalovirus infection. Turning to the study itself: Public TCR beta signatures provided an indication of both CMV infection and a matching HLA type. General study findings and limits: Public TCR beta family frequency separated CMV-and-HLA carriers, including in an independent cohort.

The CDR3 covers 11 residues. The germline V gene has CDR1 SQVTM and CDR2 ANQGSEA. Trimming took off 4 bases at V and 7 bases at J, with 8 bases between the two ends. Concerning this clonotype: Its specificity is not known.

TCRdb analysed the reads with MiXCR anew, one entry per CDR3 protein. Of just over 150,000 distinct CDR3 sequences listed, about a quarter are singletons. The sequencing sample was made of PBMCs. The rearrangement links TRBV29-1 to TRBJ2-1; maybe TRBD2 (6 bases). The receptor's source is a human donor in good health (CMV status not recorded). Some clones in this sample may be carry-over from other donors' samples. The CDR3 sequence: CSVGAGNEQFF. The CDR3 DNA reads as TGCAGCGTTGGTGCGGGGAATGAGCAGTTCTTC.